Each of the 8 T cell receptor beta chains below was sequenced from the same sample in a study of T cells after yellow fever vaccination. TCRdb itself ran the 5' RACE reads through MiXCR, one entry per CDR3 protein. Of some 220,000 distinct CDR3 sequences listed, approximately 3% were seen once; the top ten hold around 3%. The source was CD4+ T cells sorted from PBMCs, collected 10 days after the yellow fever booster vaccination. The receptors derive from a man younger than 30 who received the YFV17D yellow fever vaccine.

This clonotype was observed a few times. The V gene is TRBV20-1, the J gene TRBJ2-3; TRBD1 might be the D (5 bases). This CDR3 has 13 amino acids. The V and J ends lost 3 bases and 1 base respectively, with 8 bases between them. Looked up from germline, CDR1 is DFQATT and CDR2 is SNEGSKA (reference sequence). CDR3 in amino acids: CSARGPRTDTQYF. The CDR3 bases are TGCAGTGCTAGGGGGCCTCGCACAGATACGCAGTATTTT.

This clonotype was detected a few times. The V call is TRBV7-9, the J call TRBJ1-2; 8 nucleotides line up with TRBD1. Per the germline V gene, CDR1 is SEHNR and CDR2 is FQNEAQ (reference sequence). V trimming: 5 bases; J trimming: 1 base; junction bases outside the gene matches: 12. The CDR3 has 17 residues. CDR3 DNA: TGTGCCAGCAGCCTCTGGACAGGGAATGGTCTTAACTATGGCTACACCTTC. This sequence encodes CASSLWTGNGLNYGYTF.

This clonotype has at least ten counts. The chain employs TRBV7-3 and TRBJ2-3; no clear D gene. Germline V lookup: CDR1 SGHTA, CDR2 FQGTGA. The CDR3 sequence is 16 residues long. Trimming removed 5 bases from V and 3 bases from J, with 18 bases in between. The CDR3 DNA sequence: TGTGCCAGCAGCGTAGGCCCCGTGGGCGCGACAGATACGCAGTATTTT. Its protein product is CASSVGPVGATDTQYF.

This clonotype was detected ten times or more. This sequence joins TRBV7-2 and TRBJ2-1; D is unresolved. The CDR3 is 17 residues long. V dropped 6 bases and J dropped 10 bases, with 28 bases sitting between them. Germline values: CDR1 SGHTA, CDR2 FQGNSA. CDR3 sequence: CASRLTLRARQLSEQFF. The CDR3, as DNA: TGTGCCAGCAGACTTACCCTCCGGGCCCGCCAGTTAAGCGAGCAGTTCTTC.

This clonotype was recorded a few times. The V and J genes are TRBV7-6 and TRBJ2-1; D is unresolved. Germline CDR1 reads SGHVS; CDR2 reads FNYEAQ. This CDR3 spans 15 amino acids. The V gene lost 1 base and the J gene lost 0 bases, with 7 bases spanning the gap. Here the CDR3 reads CASSLVRSSYNEQFF. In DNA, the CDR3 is TGTGCCAGCAGCTTAGTAAGGAGCTCCTACAATGAGCAGTTCTTC. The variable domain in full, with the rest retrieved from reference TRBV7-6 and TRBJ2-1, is GAGVSQSPRYKVTKRGQDVALRCDPISGHVSLYWYRQALGQGPEFLTYFNYEAQQDKSGLPNDRFSAERPEGSISTLTIQRTEQRDSAMYRCASSLVRSSYNEQFFGPGTRLTVL.

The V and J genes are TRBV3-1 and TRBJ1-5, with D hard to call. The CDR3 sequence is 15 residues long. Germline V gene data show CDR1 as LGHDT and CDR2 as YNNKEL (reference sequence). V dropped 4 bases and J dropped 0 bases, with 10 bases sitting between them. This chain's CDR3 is CASSPTRNSNQPQHF. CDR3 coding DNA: TGTGCCAGCAGCCCCACACGGAATAGCAATCAGCCCCAGCATTTT.

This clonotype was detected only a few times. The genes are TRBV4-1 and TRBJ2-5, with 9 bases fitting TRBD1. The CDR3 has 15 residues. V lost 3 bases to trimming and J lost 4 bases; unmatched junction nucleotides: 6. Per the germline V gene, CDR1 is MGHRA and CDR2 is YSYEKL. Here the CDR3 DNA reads TGCGCCAGCAGCCACCACAGGGGGCCGGGAGAGACCCAGTACTTC. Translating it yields CASSHHRGPGETQYF.

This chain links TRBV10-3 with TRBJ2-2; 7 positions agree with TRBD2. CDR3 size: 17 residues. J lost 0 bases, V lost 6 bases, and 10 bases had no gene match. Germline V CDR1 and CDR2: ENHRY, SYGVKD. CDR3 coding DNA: TGTGCCATCAGGGCCCAGGGAGGGGCGTCGAACACCGGGGAGCTGTTTTTT. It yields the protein CAIRAQGGASNTGELFF.